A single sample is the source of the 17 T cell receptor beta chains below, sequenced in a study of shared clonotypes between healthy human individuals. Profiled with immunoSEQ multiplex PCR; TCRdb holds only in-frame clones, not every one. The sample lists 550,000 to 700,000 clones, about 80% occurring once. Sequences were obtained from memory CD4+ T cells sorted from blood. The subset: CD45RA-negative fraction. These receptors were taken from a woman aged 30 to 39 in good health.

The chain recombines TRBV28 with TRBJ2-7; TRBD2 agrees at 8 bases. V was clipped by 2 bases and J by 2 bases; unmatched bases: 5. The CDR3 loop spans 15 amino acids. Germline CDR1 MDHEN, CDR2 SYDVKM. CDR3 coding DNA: TGTGCCAGCAGTTTACCGGGAGGGGGTCCCTACGAGCAGTACTTC. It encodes CASSLPGGGPYEQYF.

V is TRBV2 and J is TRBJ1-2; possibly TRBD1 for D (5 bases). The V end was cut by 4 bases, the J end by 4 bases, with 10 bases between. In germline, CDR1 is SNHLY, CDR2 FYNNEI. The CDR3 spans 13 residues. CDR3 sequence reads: CASSVGGGYGYTF. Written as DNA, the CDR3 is TGTGCCAGCAGTGTGGGGGGAGGCTATGGCTACACCTTC.

The CDR3 DNA reads as TGTGCCAGCAGCGGGGGACTAGTAACAGATACGCAGTATTTT. Translated, it gives CASSGGLVTDTQYF. The gene calls are TRBV25-1 and TRBJ2-3; 8 bases map to TRBD2. The V gene end was trimmed by 6 bases and the J gene end by 3 bases; junction bases not matched to a gene: 5. The CDR3 has 14 amino acids. Germline CDR1 is MGHDK and CDR2 is SYGVNS.

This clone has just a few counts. This chain's CDR3 is CASSNGTSGRKQETQYF. DNA for the CDR3: TGTGCCAGCAGTAACGGGACTAGCGGGAGAAAACAAGAGACCCAGTACTTC. The gene calls are TRBV21-1 and TRBJ2-5; the table calls TRBD2, which could not be checked here. TRBV21-1 is tagged as a pseudogene. The CDR3 length is 17 residues.

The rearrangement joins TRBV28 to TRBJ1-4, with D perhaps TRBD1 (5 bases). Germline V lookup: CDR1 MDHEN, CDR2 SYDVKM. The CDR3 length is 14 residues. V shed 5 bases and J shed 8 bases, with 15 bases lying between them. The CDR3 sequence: CASSSTGTDEKLFF. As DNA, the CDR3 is TGTGCCAGCAGTAGTACCGGGACGGACGAAAAACTGTTTTTT.

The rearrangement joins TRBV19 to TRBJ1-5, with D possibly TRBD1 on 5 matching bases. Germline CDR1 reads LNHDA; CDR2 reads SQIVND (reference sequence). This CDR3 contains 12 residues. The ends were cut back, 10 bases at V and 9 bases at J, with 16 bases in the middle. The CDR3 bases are TGTGCCACCCAGACAGATTTCGGGCCCCAGCATTTT. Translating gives CATQTDFGPQHF.

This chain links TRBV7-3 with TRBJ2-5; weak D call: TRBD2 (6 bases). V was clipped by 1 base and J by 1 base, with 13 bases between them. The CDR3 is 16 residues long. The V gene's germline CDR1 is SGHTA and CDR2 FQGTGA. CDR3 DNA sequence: TGTGCCAGCAGCTTAAGTAGCGGAGCTTCCCAAGAGACCCAGTACTTC. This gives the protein CASSLSSGASQETQYF.

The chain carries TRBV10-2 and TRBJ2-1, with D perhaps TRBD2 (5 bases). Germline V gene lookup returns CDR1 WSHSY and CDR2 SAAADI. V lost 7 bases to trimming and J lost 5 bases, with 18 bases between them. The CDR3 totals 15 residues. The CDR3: CASNKDSGKDNEQFF. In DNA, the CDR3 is TGCGCCAGCAACAAGGACTCCGGAAAGGACAATGAGCAGTTCTTC.

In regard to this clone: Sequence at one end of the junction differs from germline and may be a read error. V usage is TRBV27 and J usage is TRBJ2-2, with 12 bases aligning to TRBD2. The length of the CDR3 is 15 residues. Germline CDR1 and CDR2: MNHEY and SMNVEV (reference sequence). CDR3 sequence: CASNLRLAGAGELFF. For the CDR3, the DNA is TGTGCCAGCAATTTAAGACTAGCGGGAGCCGGGGAGCTGTTTTTT.

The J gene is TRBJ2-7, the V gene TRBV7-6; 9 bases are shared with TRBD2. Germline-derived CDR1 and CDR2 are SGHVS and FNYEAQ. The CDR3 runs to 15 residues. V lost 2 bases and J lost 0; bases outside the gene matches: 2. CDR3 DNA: TGTGCCAGCAGCTTACTAGCGGGGAGCTCCTACGAGCAGTACTTC. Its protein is CASSLLAGSSYEQYF.

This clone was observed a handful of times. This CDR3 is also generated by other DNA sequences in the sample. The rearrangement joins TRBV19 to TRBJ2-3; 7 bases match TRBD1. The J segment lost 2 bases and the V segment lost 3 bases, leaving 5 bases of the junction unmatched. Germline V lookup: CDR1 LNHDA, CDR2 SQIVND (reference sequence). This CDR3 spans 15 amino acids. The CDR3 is CASSIGTGATDTQYF. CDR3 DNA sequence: TGTGCCAGTAGTATCGGAACAGGGGCCACAGATACGCAGTATTTT.

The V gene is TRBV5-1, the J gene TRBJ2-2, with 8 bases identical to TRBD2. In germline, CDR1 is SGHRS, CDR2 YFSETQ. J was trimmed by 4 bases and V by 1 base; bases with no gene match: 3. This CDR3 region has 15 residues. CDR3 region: CASSLITSGTGELFF. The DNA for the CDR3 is TGCGCCAGCAGCTTGATAACTAGCGGCACCGGGGAGCTGTTTTTT.

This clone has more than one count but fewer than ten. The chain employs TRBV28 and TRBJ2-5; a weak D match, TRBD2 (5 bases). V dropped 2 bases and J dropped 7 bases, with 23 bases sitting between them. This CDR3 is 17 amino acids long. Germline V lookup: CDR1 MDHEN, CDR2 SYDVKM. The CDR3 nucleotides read TGTGCCAGCAGTTTAATTTCTTCGGGGAGTCGGTTGGCGACCCAGTACTTC. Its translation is CASSLISSGSRLATQYF.

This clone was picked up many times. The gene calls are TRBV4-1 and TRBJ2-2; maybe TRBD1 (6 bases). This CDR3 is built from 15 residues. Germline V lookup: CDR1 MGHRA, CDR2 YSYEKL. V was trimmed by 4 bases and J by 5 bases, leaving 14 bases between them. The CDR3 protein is CASSPDRIRTGELFF. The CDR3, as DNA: TGCGCCAGCAGCCCAGACAGGATAAGGACCGGGGAGCTGTTTTTT.

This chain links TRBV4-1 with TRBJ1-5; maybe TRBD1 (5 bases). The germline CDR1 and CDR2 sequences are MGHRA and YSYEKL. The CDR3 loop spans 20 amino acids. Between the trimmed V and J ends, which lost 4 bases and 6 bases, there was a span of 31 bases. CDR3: CASSPHPPGLGVFNSQPQHF. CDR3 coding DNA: TGCGCCAGCAGCCCTCACCCCCCGGGACTCGGGGTGTTTAACTCTCAGCCCCAGCATTTT.

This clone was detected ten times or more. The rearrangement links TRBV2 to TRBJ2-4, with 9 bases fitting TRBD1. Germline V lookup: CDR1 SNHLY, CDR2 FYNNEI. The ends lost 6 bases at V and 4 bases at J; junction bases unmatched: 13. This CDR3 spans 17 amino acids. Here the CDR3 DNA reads TGTGCCAGCAGGGGACAGGGAGGAAGCGGGCGGAAAAACATTCAGTACTTC. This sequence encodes CASRGQGGSGRKNIQYF.

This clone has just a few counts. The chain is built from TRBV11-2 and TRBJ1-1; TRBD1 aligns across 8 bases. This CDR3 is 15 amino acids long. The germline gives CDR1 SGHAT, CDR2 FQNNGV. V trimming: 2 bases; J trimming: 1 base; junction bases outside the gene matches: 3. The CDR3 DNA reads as TGTGCCAGCAGCTTACCCGGGACAGGGAACACTGAAGCTTTCTTT. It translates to CASSLPGTGNTEAFF.